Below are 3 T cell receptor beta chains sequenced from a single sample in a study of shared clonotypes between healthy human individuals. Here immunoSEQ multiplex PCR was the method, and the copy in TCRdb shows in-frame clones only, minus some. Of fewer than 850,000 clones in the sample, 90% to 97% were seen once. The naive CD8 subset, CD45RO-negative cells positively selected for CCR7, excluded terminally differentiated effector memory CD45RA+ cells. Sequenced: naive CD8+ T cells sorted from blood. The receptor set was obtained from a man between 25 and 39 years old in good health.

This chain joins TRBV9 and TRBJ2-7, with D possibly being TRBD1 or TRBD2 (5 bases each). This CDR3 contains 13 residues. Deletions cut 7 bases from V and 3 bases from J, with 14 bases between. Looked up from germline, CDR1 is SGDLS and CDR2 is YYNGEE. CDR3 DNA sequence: TGTGCCAGCTCCGGGACGGATATCTACGAGCAGTACTTC. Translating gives CASSGTDIYEQYF.

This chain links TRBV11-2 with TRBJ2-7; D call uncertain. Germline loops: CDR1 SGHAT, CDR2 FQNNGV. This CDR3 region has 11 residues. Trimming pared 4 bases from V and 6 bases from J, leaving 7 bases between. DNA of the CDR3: TGTGCCAGCAGCTATGGAGCCGAGCAGTACTTC. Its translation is CASSYGAEQYF.

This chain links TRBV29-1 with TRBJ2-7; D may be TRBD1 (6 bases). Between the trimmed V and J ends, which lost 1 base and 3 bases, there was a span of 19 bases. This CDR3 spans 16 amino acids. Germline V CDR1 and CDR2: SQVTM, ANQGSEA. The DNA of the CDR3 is TGCAGCGTTGAAGGGATTTTGACAGGCCCTTTCTACGAGCAGTACTTC. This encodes CSVEGILTGPFYEQYF.